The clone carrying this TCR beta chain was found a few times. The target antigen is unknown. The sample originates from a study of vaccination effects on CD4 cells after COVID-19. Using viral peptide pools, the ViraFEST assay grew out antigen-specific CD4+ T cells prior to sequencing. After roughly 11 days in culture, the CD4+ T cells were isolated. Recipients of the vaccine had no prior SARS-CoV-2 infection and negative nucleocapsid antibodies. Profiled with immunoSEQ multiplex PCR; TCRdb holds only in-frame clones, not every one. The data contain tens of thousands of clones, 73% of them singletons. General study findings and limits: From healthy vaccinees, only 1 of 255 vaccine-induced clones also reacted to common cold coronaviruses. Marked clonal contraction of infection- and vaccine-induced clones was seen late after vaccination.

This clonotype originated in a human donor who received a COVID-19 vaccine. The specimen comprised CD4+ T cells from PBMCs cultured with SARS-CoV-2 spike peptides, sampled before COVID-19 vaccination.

The CDR3 DNA reads as TGTGCCAGCAGCTCTACTTTTAGGGAAGCTTTCTTT. Its translation: CASSSTFREAFF. The chain joins TRBV5-6 to TRBJ1-1; D gene unclear. V lost 3 bases and J 8 bases, leaving 11 bases between the germline ends. The CDR3 sequence is 12 residues long. CDR1 SGHDT and CDR2 YYEEEE come from the germline V gene. The whole variable domain, remainder taken from reference TRBV5-6 and TRBJ1-1, is DAGVTQSPTHLIKTRGQQVTLRCSPKSGHDTVSWYQQALGQGPQFIFQYYEEEERQRGNFPDRFSGHQFPNYSSELNVNALLLGDSALYLCASSSTFREAFFGQGTRLTVV.